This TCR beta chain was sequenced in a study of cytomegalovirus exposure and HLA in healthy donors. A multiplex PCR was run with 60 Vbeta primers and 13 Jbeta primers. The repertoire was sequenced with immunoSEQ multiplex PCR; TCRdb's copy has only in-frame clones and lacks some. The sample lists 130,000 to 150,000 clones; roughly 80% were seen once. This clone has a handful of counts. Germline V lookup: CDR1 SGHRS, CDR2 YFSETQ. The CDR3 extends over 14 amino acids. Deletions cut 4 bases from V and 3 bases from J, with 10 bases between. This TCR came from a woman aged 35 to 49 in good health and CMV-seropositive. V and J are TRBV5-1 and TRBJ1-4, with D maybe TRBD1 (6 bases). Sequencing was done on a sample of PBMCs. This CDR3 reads CASSTDSPNEKLFF. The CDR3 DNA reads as TGCGCCAGCAGCACGGACAGTCCTAATGAAAAACTGTTTTTT. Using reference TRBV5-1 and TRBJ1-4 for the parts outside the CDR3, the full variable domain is KAGVTQTPRYLIKTRGQQVTLSCSPISGHRSVSWYQQTPGQGLQFLFEYFSETQRNKGNFPGRFSGRQFSNSRSEMNVSTLELGDSALYLCASSTDSPNEKLFFGSGTQLSVL.